Listed below are T cell receptor beta chains from one sample, sequenced in a study of identical twins. Each CDR3 protein gets one entry after TCRdb re-called the 5' RACE reads with MiXCR. The sample gives approximately 700,000 distinct CDR3 sequences, roughly 18% of which show up once; roughly 13% is in the top ten. This sample also appeared in a second study, on T cells expressing NK-cell markers.

Input material: PBMCs. These receptors all stem from a woman in her late teens or twenties in good health. Both conserved end residues are part of each CDR3. The D gene is left open where the match is weak. Rows may omit the clone size; those that give it use once, few, many or a size class.

cdr3_nt	cdr3_aa	d_call	v_call	j_call	clone_size
TGCGCCAGCAGTCCACTAGCTAGTAAGGAGACCCAGTACTTC	CASSPLASKETQYF	.	TRBV5-1	TRBJ2-5	many
TGCAGCGTTGTTCCGGGGGGCAATGAGCAGTTCTTC	CSVVPGGNEQFF	TRBD2	TRBV29-1	TRBJ2-1	few
TGCGCCAGCAGCCGGGACGGCCTACAAGAGACCCAGTACTTC	CASSRDGLQETQYF	.	TRBV10-1	TRBJ2-5	.
TGTGCCAGCAGCGTAGGGGGGGGAACGACAGGGTCAGACGAGCAGTACTTC	CASSVGGGTTGSDEQYF	.	TRBV9	TRBJ2-7	.
TGCAGTGCTGGACAAACTTCACCCCTCCACTTT	CSAGQTSPLHF	.	TRBV20-1	TRBJ1-6	few
TGTGCCAGCAGCTCCCCAGCCTGGGGGGGAAATGAGCAGTTCTTC	CASSSPAWGGNEQFF	TRBD2	TRBV7-9	TRBJ2-1	.
TGTGCCAGCAGCTTTACCGGGACTAGCGGTGTCACAGATACGCAGTATTTT	CASSFTGTSGVTDTQYF	TRBD2	TRBV11-2	TRBJ2-3	.
TGTGCCAGCAGCTTAGTTGCTAGCGGGCAAGAGACCCAGTACTTC	CASSLVASGQETQYF	TRBD2	TRBV7-2	TRBJ2-5	few
TGTGCTAGTGGCATCGATGAGCAGTTCTTC	CASGIDEQFF	.	TRBV12-5	TRBJ2-1	few
TGTGCCAGCAGCAAAGGGGGGGGGCCAGGGGCCAACGTCCTGACTTTC	CASSKGGGPGANVLTF	.	TRBV21-1	TRBJ2-6	.
TGTGCCAGCAGTCGTTTTACTAGCGGAAGAACCTACAATGAGCAGTTCTTC	CASSRFTSGRTYNEQFF	TRBD2	TRBV2	TRBJ2-1	.
TGTGCCAGCAGTTACAACGACGGGGGTAATGAAAAACTGTTTTTT	CASSYNDGGNEKLFF	.	TRBV6-5	TRBJ1-4	.
TGTGCCAGCAGTTACTGGGGAAGGGGAACCGGGGAGCTGTTTTTT	CASSYWGRGTGELFF	.	TRBV6-5	TRBJ2-2	.
TGCAGTGCTGTGGGGTTGGGACTAGCGGGAGACGATATTAGTTTGGATACGCAGTATTTT	CSAVGLGLAGDDISLDTQYF	TRBD2	TRBV20-1	TRBJ2-3	few
TGTGCCAGCAGTTCCTTAACCCTTGTCGCCTACAATGAGCAGTTCTTC	CASSSLTLVAYNEQFF	.	TRBV12-3/TRBV12-4	TRBJ2-1	many
TGTGCCAGCAGTTTCCAGGGGACTAACTATGGCTACACCTTC	CASSFQGTNYGYTF	.	TRBV12-3/TRBV12-4	TRBJ1-2	few
TGTGCCAGCAGCTTAATGACCGGGACTAGCGGGACTGGAGAGACCCAGTACTTC	CASSLMTGTSGTGETQYF	TRBD2	TRBV11-2	TRBJ2-5	few
TGTGCCAGCAGCGTAGGTGGCAGGGGGACTTCCTACAATGAGCAGTTCTTC	CASSVGGRGTSYNEQFF	.	TRBV9	TRBJ2-1	.
TGTGCCAGCAGCCGGGCTAGCGGGGGCAGCACAGATACGCAGTATTTT	CASSRASGGSTDTQYF	TRBD2	TRBV4-2	TRBJ2-3	.
TGTGCCAGCAGCGATAGCGGGAATATCTTCTCTGGGGCCAACGTCCTGACTTTC	CASSDSGNIFSGANVLTF	TRBD2	TRBV12-3/TRBV12-4	TRBJ2-6	many
TGCGCCAGCAGTCGGCTTCCCCTCTCCTACGAGCAGTACTTC	CASSRLPLSYEQYF	.	TRBV4-1	TRBJ2-7	few
TGTGCCAGCAGCCCACAGACAGGGGGGAAAAACATTCAGTACTTC	CASSPQTGGKNIQYF	TRBD1	TRBV11-2	TRBJ2-4	.
TGTGCCAGCAGCTTCAGCCTAGCCAAAAACATTCAGTACTTC	CASSFSLAKNIQYF	.	TRBV7-2	TRBJ2-4	few
TGCGCCAGCAGCTTGGAACAGGGGTACTACAATGAGCAGTTCTTC	CASSLEQGYYNEQFF	TRBD1	TRBV5-1	TRBJ2-1	few
TGTGCCAGCACAGGGGTTTATACCTACGAGCAGTACTTC	CASTGVYTYEQYF	.	TRBV12-3/TRBV12-4	TRBJ2-7	few
TGCGCCAGCAGCCAAGGAACTAGCGGGAGGCGGGCCGGGGAGCTGTTTTTT	CASSQGTSGRRAGELFF	TRBD2	TRBV4-3	TRBJ2-2	few
TGTGCCAGCAGCGTAGACCCCACCTACGAGCAGTACTTC	CASSVDPTYEQYF	.	TRBV9	TRBJ2-7	.